This T cell receptor (beta chain) was recovered during a study of cytomegalovirus exposure and HLA in healthy donors. General study results and limits: A later analysis linked about 17,000 TCR beta sequences to HLA alleles at 0.05 false discovery rate. Reported performance of the classifier showed diagnosis of cytomegalovirus status with high specificity and sensitivity.

Of note for this clone: Its antigen remains unknown.

Primers included in the PCR were 60 Vbeta and 13 Jbeta primers. Here immunoSEQ multiplex PCR was the method, and the copy in TCRdb shows in-frame clones only, minus some. In the table there are over 80,000 clones, 82% of which are singletons. This TCR was sampled from a man aged 50-60 years in good health and CMV-seronegative. Sequenced material: PBMCs.

The CDR3 DNA reads TGTGCCAGTAGGGGTATTACTAGCGGGAACCCAGATACGCAGTATTTT. Encoded protein: CASRGITSGNPDTQYF. This chain links TRBV19 with TRBJ2-3; 10 bases agree with TRBD2. The CDR3 contains 16 residues. V shed 6 bases and J 4 bases; nucleotides not matched to a gene: 10. The V gene's germline CDR1 is LNHDA and CDR2 SQIVND (reference sequence).